The entry that follows covers one T cell receptor (beta chain) sequence. This sample was included in a study of CD8+ T cells in alopecia areata. It was cDNA, reverse transcribed from extracted RNA, that served as the sequencing template. Measured with immunoSEQ multiplex PCR; TCRdb has only the in-frame clones, and not every one. The table has some 190,000 clones, around 49% seen once. Described treatment: oral pan-JAK inhibitor, 5-10 mg twice daily. Germline V gene data show CDR1 as MNHEY and CDR2 as SMNVEV (reference sequence). The V end lost 3 bases, the J end lost 5 bases, and 13 bases lay between the germline ends. The CDR3 runs 14 residues.

This specimen consisted of CD8+ T cells sorted from blood, obtained around week 54, from a patient treated with tofacitinib. The clonotype was recovered from a human donor with alopecia areata. This rearrangement joins TRBV27 to TRBJ2-5, with no clear D. The CDR3 region is CASSFSLTPETQYF. In nucleotides, the CDR3 is TGTGCCAGCAGTTTTTCCCTGACCCCCGAGACCCAGTACTTC.